This is a list of T cell receptor beta chains from one sample in a study of vaccination and CD4 T cells after COVID-19. No cognate antigen is known for these TCRs. MiXCR, applied by TCRdb to the PCR reads, yields one record per CDR3 protein. Of fewer than 20,000 distinct CDR3 sequences listed, roughly 46% are singletons. The sequenced sample consisted of CD4+ T cells from blood, cultured in vitro. The receptors were sampled from a human donor who had recovered from COVID-19. The CDR3 runs from the conserved cysteine through the conserved F or W. The D gene is left open where the match is weak. Expanded clones are given a class, and other clones once, few, many or no size at all.

V gene: TRBV28; D gene: -; clone size: -; J gene: TRBJ2-2; CDR3 DNA: TGTGCCAGCAGTTCAAGGGGGTCCGGGGTCACCGGGGAGCTGTTTTTT; CDR3 protein: CASSSRGSGVTGELFF
V gene: TRBV10-3; D gene: -; clone size: -; J gene: TRBJ2-2; CDR3 DNA: TGTGCCATCAGTGAGTCCCAGTTCCCGAACACCGGGGAGCTGTTTTTT; CDR3 protein: CAISESQFPNTGELFF
V gene: TRBV6-5; D gene: -; clone size: -; J gene: TRBJ2-5; CDR3 DNA: TGTGCCAGCAGTTCCCCCCTTTCCGGGAGAGAAGAGACCCAGTACTTC; CDR3 protein: CASSSPLSGREETQYF
V gene: TRBV14; D gene: -; clone size: -; J gene: TRBJ2-5; CDR3 DNA: TGTGCCAGCAGCCACGGTCGGGTAGAGACCCAGTACTTC; CDR3 protein: CASSHGRVETQYF
V gene: TRBV30; D gene: TRBD1; clone size: -; J gene: TRBJ1-2; CDR3 DNA: TGTGCCTGGACGAGGGACAGGCCCTATGGCTACACCTTC; CDR3 protein: CAWTRDRPYGYTF
V gene: TRBV12-3/TRBV12-4; D gene: TRBD1; clone size: -; J gene: TRBJ1-5; CDR3 DNA: TGTGCCAGCAGACCTAACACCGGGACAGGGGTCAATCAGCCCCAGCATTTT; CDR3 protein: CASRPNTGTGVNQPQHF
V gene: TRBV21-1; D gene: -; clone size: -; J gene: TRBJ1-1; CDR3 DNA: TGTGCCAGCAGCTCCCTGGGACAGGGGGCGACTGAAGCTTTCTTT; CDR3 protein: CASSSLGQGATEAFF
V gene: TRBV7-8; D gene: -; clone size: -; J gene: TRBJ2-7; CDR3 DNA: TGTGCCAGCAGCTCCCAACGCTACGAGCAGTACTTC; CDR3 protein: CASSSQRYEQYF
V gene: TRBV7-3; D gene: TRBD1; clone size: -; J gene: TRBJ1-6; CDR3 DNA: TGTGCCAGCAGCTTGGACAGGGAGAATTCACCCCTCCACTTT; CDR3 protein: CASSLDRENSPLHF
V gene: TRBV30; D gene: -; clone size: once; J gene: TRBJ2-7; CDR3 DNA: TGTGCCCGGGGACTCTCCTACGAGCAGTACTTC; CDR3 protein: CARGLSYEQYF
V gene: TRBV6-1; D gene: -; clone size: -; J gene: TRBJ2-1; CDR3 DNA: TGTGCCAGCAGACCCAGAAGGTCCGACAATGAGCAGTTCTTC; CDR3 protein: CASRPRRSDNEQFF
V gene: TRBV3-1; D gene: -; clone size: once; J gene: TRBJ1-1; CDR3 DNA: TGTGCCAGCAGCCTGGGCCACCGATTGAACACTGAAGCTTTCTTT; CDR3 protein: CASSLGHRLNTEAFF
V gene: TRBV18; D gene: -; clone size: -; J gene: TRBJ1-6; CDR3 DNA: TGTGCCAGCTCACCACTTGATGGTTATAATTCACCCCTCCACTTT; CDR3 protein: CASSPLDGYNSPLHF
V gene: TRBV7-2; D gene: TRBD1; clone size: few; J gene: TRBJ1-6; CDR3 DNA: TGTGCCAGCAGCAAAGGACAGGGTCAAAATTCACCCCTCCACTTT; CDR3 protein: CASSKGQGQNSPLHF
V gene: TRBV19; D gene: -; clone size: -; J gene: TRBJ1-1; CDR3 DNA: TGTGCCAGTGAAGGCCGGGCGCGGGGCACTGAAGCTTTCTTT; CDR3 protein: CASEGRARGTEAFF
V gene: TRBV6-2/TRBV6-3; D gene: TRBD2; clone size: -; J gene: TRBJ2-7; CDR3 DNA: TGTGCCAGCAAGCGGGATTCCTTCTACGAGCAGTACTTC; CDR3 protein: CASKRDSFYEQYF
V gene: TRBV20-1; D gene: TRBD2; clone size: -; J gene: TRBJ2-3; CDR3 DNA: TGCAGTGCTAGAGAGTGGGGCGGGAGGGCCCGTTCAGATACGCAGTATTTT; CDR3 protein: CSAREWGGRARSDTQYF
V gene: TRBV2; D gene: TRBD1; clone size: few; J gene: TRBJ1-2; CDR3 DNA: TGTGCCAGCACCGACGGACAGGTTGGCTATGGCTACACCTTC; CDR3 protein: CASTDGQVGYGYTF
V gene: TRBV20-1; D gene: -; clone size: -; J gene: TRBJ2-4; CDR3 DNA: TGCAGTGCTAAAACTAGGGGGTCAAACATTCAGTACTTC; CDR3 protein: CSAKTRGSNIQYF
V gene: TRBV6-4; D gene: TRBD2; clone size: few; J gene: TRBJ2-3; CDR3 DNA: TGTGCCAGCAGTGAAGGTAGCGGGTCGGATACGCAGTATTTT; CDR3 protein: CASSEGSGSDTQYF
V gene: TRBV27; D gene: -; clone size: few; J gene: TRBJ1-5; CDR3 DNA: TGTGCCAGCAGTTTTCCCAATCAGCCCCAGCATTTT; CDR3 protein: CASSFPNQPQHF
V gene: TRBV6-1; D gene: TRBD1; clone size: few; J gene: TRBJ2-7; CDR3 DNA: TGTGCCAGCAGGGGACAGGGGAAGACCTACGAGCAGTACTTC; CDR3 protein: CASRGQGKTYEQYF
V gene: TRBV15; D gene: TRBD1; clone size: few; J gene: TRBJ2-2; CDR3 DNA: TGTGCCACCAGGGAAAGGGGGCGGGACACCGGGGAGCTGTTTTTT; CDR3 protein: CATRERGRDTGELFF
V gene: TRBV7-9; D gene: -; clone size: few; J gene: TRBJ2-7; CDR3 DNA: TGTGCCAGCAGCTTAGCCCCGGGTCCGTACGAGCAGTACTTC; CDR3 protein: CASSLAPGPYEQYF
V gene: TRBV6-1; D gene: -; clone size: -; J gene: TRBJ2-2; CDR3 DNA: TGTGCCAGCAGTGAAGTGGAAGGCGGGGAGCTGTTTTTT; CDR3 protein: CASSEVEGGELFF
V gene: TRBV3-1; D gene: -; clone size: -; J gene: TRBJ1-1; CDR3 DNA: TGTGCCAGCAGCCAAGGGCAGGGGATGAACACTGAAGCTTTCTTT; CDR3 protein: CASSQGQGMNTEAFF
V gene: TRBV7-3; D gene: -; clone size: few; J gene: TRBJ1-2; CDR3 DNA: TGTGCCAGCAGCTTAACTGGTCCGGAAAGCTTTCTGGGCTACACCTTC; CDR3 protein: CASSLTGPESFLGYTF
V gene: TRBV30; D gene: -; clone size: -; J gene: TRBJ1-2; CDR3 DNA: TGTGCCTGGAGGGGAGGGTCCAACTATGGCTACACCTTC; CDR3 protein: CAWRGGSNYGYTF
V gene: TRBV30; D gene: -; clone size: -; J gene: TRBJ2-5; CDR3 DNA: TGTGCCTGGAGTGTACGGACACCGGGTAACCAAGAGACCCAGTACTTC; CDR3 protein: CAWSVRTPGNQETQYF
V gene: TRBV28; D gene: -; clone size: once; J gene: TRBJ2-7; CDR3 DNA: TGTGCCAGCAGTGCCCCGGCAGAGGAGCAGTACTTC; CDR3 protein: CASSAPAEEQYF
V gene: TRBV30; D gene: TRBD1; clone size: few; J gene: TRBJ1-1; CDR3 DNA: TGTCCCAGGGGGCCTGAAGCTTTCTTT; CDR3 protein: CPRGPEAFF
V gene: TRBV4-3; D gene: -; clone size: -; J gene: TRBJ2-7; CDR3 DNA: TGCGCCAGCAGCCAAGGTGATAGGGCTAGGGAGCAGTACTTC; CDR3 protein: CASSQGDRAREQYF
V gene: TRBV7-7; D gene: -; clone size: few; J gene: TRBJ2-5; CDR3 DNA: TGTGCTAGCAGCTTTACAGCCCAAGAGACCCAGTACTTC; CDR3 protein: CASSFTAQETQYF
V gene: TRBV20-1; D gene: -; clone size: few; J gene: TRBJ2-5; CDR3 DNA: TGCAGTGAGGGAGACCAGAGGCAAGAGACCCAGTACTTC; CDR3 protein: CSEGDQRQETQYF
V gene: TRBV20-1; D gene: -; clone size: few; J gene: TRBJ1-1; CDR3 DNA: TGCAGTGCTCTTAAACCAGATTCGAACACTGAAGCTTTCTTT; CDR3 protein: CSALKPDSNTEAFF
V gene: TRBV5-4; D gene: -; clone size: -; J gene: TRBJ2-1; CDR3 DNA: TGTGCCAGCAGCTTTAGACAGAGTTACAATGAGCAGTTCTTC; CDR3 protein: CASSFRQSYNEQFF
V gene: TRBV6-5; D gene: -; clone size: once; J gene: TRBJ1-6; CDR3 DNA: TGTGCCAGCAGTTTTCGGGGCTCCTATAATTCACCCCTCCACTTT; CDR3 protein: CASSFRGSYNSPLHF